The next 10 T cell receptor beta chains were all read from a single sample in a study of T cells in localized non-small cell lung cancer. TCRdb keeps only in-frame clones here, not all; method: immunoSEQ multiplex PCR. The sample contains 2,500 to 4,000 clones, less than 25% of which appear only once. The material was lung tumor tissue, obtained before any cancer treatment. The receptors shown here come from a woman aged 35-75 years with stage I lung adenocarcinoma.

For the CDR3, the DNA is TGTGCCAGCAGCCAAGATGGCGGGACCTGGGCCGGGGAGCTGTTTTTT. Encoded protein: CASSQDGGTWAGELFF. The V gene is TRBV14, the J gene TRBJ2-2, with a possible D match to TRBD2 (6 bases). The CDR3 runs to 16 residues. Germline CDR1 reads SGHDN; CDR2 reads FVKESK. Trimming took off 0 bases at V and 6 bases at J, with 14 bases between the two ends.

The V gene is TRBV9, the J gene TRBJ2-5; 9 bases match TRBD2. Per the germline V gene, CDR1 is SGDLS and CDR2 is YYNGEE. J gave up 4 bases and V 2 bases, and 0 bases lay outside the gene matches. This CDR3 spans 13 amino acids. The CDR3 region is CASSVREGETQYF. The DNA for the CDR3 is TGTGCCAGCAGCGTGCGGGAGGGAGAGACCCAGTACTTC.

Judged by abundance, this clone is medium-sized. The chain uses TRBV6-8 and TRBJ1-2; D call uncertain. Germline V gene data show CDR1 as MNHGY and CDR2 as SAAAGT. CDR3 size: 14 residues. V lost 5 bases, J lost 2 bases, and 12 bases lay in between. For the CDR3, the DNA is TGTGCCAGCAGTCCTCGAACCTCCAACTATGGCTACACCTTC. Amino acid sequence: CASSPRTSNYGYTF.

This clone showed up just a few times. The chain couples TRBV6-1 to TRBJ1-4; D unresolved. This CDR3 is built from 15 residues. Trimming shortened V by 1 base and J by 1 base, and 7 bases separated the two germline ends. Germline loops: CDR1 MNHNS, CDR2 SASEGT. CDR3 DNA sequence: TGTGCCAGCAGTGAAGGGTTTGTAACTAATGAAAAACTGTTTTTT. As protein: CASSEGFVTNEKLFF.

This clone is termed medium-sized. This chain links TRBV9 with TRBJ2-7, with TRBD1 as a possible D gene (5 bases). The V gene lost 0 bases and the J gene lost 2 bases, with 12 bases spanning the gap. Germline V CDR1 and CDR2: SGDLS, YYNGEE. The CDR3 is 15 residues long. The CDR3 DNA reads as TGTGCCAGCAGCGTAGATCCAGGGAAAACCTACGAGCAGTACTTC. Encoded protein: CASSVDPGKTYEQYF.

This clone is medium-sized. The CDR3 region has the DNA TGTGCCAGCAGAGAAGGGACACCAATATACAATGAGCAGTTCTTC. This encodes CASREGTPIYNEQFF. The chain recombines TRBV6-8 with TRBJ2-1, with D possibly TRBD1 on 6 matching bases. Germline-derived CDR1 and CDR2 are MNHGY and SAAAGT. This CDR3 is built from 15 residues. V lost 6 bases and J 4 bases, leaving 16 bases between the germline ends.

This clone was seen only a few times. This sequence joins TRBV6-8 and TRBJ1-1, with 7 positions matching TRBD1. Per the germline V gene, CDR1 is MNHGY and CDR2 is SAAAGT. The CDR3 loop spans 15 amino acids. The V segment lost 6 bases and the J segment 5 bases; nucleotides outside the gene matches: 12. CDR3 in DNA: TGTGCCAGCAGAATACAGGGGAAGGCCTGGACTGAAGCTTTCTTT. Translation: CASRIQGKAWTEAFF.

The chain combines TRBV11-3 with TRBJ2-2, with 8 bases lining up with TRBD2. The CDR3 runs to 15 residues. In germline, CDR1 is SGHNT, CDR2 YENEEA. Unmatched junction bases numbered 6, after V lost 3 bases and J lost 6 bases. The chain's CDR3 is CASSFGLAGSGELFF. Here the CDR3 DNA reads TGTGCCAGCAGCTTCGGATTAGCGGGGTCCGGGGAGCTGTTTTTT.

This clone was observed a few times. This chain uses TRBV11-3 with TRBJ2-1; the match to TRBD2 covers 10 bases. The junction had 4 bases not matched to a gene; V was cut back by 2 bases and J by 9 bases. The CDR3 totals 14 residues. Germline V gene lookup returns CDR1 SGHNT and CDR2 YENEEA. The CDR3 sequence is CASSLKRGGLEQFF. Written as DNA, the CDR3 is TGTGCCAGCAGCTTAAAGCGGGGGGGCCTTGAGCAGTTCTTC. The full variable domain, with the rest looked up from reference TRBV11-3 and TRBJ2-1, is EAGVVQSPRYKIIEKKQPVAFWCNPISGHNTLYWYLQNLGQGPELLIRYENEEAVDDSQLPKDRFSAERLKGVDSTLKIQPAELGDSAVYLCASSLKRGGLEQFFGPGTRLTVL.

This clone is medium-sized by share. CDR3 DNA: TGTGCCAGCAGTGACAGAATGGGGGGCGCGTATACGCAGTATTTT. Translating gives CASSDRMGGAYTQYF. This chain connects TRBV6-8 to TRBJ2-3; the D gene could be TRBD1 or TRBD2 (6 bases each). CDR3 length equals 15 residues. CDR1 and CDR2 from the germline V gene are MNHGY and SAAAGT. V gave up 5 bases and J gave up 7 bases, with 19 bases separating them.